A selection of T cell receptor beta chains follows, all from one sample in a study of T cell changes during pregnancy in multiple sclerosis. Repertoires were generated with immunoSEQ multiplex PCR, while TCRdb's copy carries only in-frame clones and drops some. In the table there are some 100,000 clones, over 85% of which are singletons. The sequencing used peripheral blood, collected in the second trimester of pregnancy. The source of these receptors is a female donor with multiple sclerosis, enrolled in a pregnancy study. Each CDR3 is given with its conserved first and last residue. The D gene is left open where the match is weak. Clone size is given for some rows only: seen once, a few or many times, or a class if the clone is expanded.

J gene | V gene | clone size | D gene | CDR3 protein | CDR3 DNA
TRBJ2-2 | TRBV5-4 | NA | TRBD1 | CASRNGDRWSGELFF | TGTGCCAGCAGGAACGGGGACAGGTGGAGCGGGGAGCTGTTTTTT
TRBJ1-1 | TRBV5-1 | NA | NA | CASSAALNTEAFF | TGCGCCAGCAGTGCAGCGCTTAACACTGAAGCTTTCTTT
TRBJ2-1 | TRBV9 | NA | NA | CASNGPTNANNEQFF | TGTGCCAGCAATGGGCCCACGAATGCCAACAATGAGCAGTTCTTC
TRBJ2-1 | TRBV5-1 | NA | TRBD1 | CASSYDRVPYNEQFF | TGCGCCAGCAGCTACGACAGGGTACCCTACAATGAGCAGTTCTTC
TRBJ1-5 | TRBV27 | NA | TRBD1 | CASRTGASGPQHF | TGTGCCAGCCGGACAGGGGCCTCAGGGCCCCAGCATTTT
TRBJ1-6 | TRBV7-2 | NA | NA | CASSSLGGADSPLHF | TGTGCCAGCAGCTCTCTAGGTGGGGCAGATTCACCCCTCCACTTT
TRBJ2-5 | TRBV25-1 | NA | TRBD2 | CASSPPRGGSETQYF | TGTGCCAGCAGTCCCCCCCGGGGCGGGAGCGAGACCCAGTACTTC
TRBJ2-7 | TRBV5-1 | NA | NA | CASSLFATRGNEQYF | TGCGCCAGCAGCTTGTTCGCCACCCGGGGGAACGAGCAGTACTTC
TRBJ2-7 | TRBV28 | NA | TRBD1 | CASSLVRGQYEQYF | TGTGCCAGCAGTTTGGTCAGGGGGCAATACGAGCAGTACTTC
TRBJ1-1 | TRBV25-1 | NA | NA | CASSGDYREAFF | TGTGCCAGCAGTGGGGACTACAGGGAAGCTTTCTTT
TRBJ2-3 | TRBV5-1 | NA | TRBD1 | CASSRDSSTDTQYF | TGCGCCAGCAGCCGGGACAGCTCCACAGATACGCAGTATTTT
TRBJ2-5 | TRBV10-3 | NA | TRBD1 | CAISGGTGGETQYF | TGTGCCATCAGTGGTGGGACAGGGGGCGAGACCCAGTACTTC
TRBJ2-3 | TRBV27 | NA | NA | CASSLGGLRPDTQYF | TGTGCCAGCAGTTTGGGGGGGCTAAGGCCAGATACGCAGTATTTT
TRBJ2-7 | TRBV19 | NA | NA | CASSMVDREGYEQYF | TGTGCCAGTAGTATGGTGGACAGGGAGGGCTACGAGCAGTACTTC
TRBJ2-7 | TRBV4-1 | NA | TRBD1 | CASSQEPGTGIHEQYF | TGCGCCAGCAGCCAAGAACCCGGGACAGGGATCCACGAGCAGTACTTC
TRBJ1-2 | TRBV28 | NA | NA | CASSRGPAGYTF | TGTGCCAGCAGCAGGGGCCCTGCCGGCTACACCTTC
TRBJ2-3 | TRBV7-2 | NA | TRBD2 | CASKPKAGGIDTQYF | TGTGCCAGCAAACCCAAAGCGGGGGGGATAGATACGCAGTATTTT
TRBJ1-1 | TRBV6-1 | NA | TRBD1 | CASRFITSGTVEAFF | TGTGCCAGCAGATTCATAACTTCCGGGACAGTTGAAGCTTTCTTT
TRBJ2-3 | TRBV10-3 | NA | TRBD2 | CAITRSSGGTDTQYF | TGTGCCATCACCCGATCTAGCGGGGGCACAGATACGCAGTATTTT
TRBJ1-1 | TRBV9 | NA | NA | CASSVLGGSTEAFF | TGTGCCAGCAGCGTATTGGGGGGAAGCACTGAAGCTTTCTTT
TRBJ2-7 | TRBV5-1 | NA | TRBD1 | CASSSTGGNIYEQYF | TGCGCCAGCAGCTCGACAGGGGGGAATATCTACGAGCAGTACTTC
TRBJ2-3 | TRBV6-5 | NA | NA | CASSYRRLGSTDTQYF | TGTGCCAGCAGTTACCGTCGACTAGGGAGCACAGATACGCAGTATTTT
TRBJ2-7 | TRBV28 | once | NA | CASSTSYEQYF | TGTGCCAGCAGTACTTCCTACGAGCAGTACTTC
TRBJ1-1 | TRBV2 | NA | NA | CASSPQAPMNTEAFF | TGTGCCAGCAGCCCCCAGGCCCCTATGAACACTGAAGCTTTCTTT
TRBJ1-1 | TRBV15 | NA | NA | CATGPTNTEAFF | TGTGCCACCGGGCCTACTAACACTGAAGCTTTCTTT
TRBJ1-1 | TRBV10-3 | NA | NA | CAISRAENTEAFF | TGTGCCATCTCCAGGGCTGAGAACACTGAAGCTTTCTTT
TRBJ1-1 | TRBV4-1 | NA | NA | CASSQGAGRTEAFF | TGCGCCAGCAGCCAAGGGGCCGGTCGAACTGAAGCTTTCTTT
TRBJ1-2 | TRBV25-1 | few | NA | CASSEDRNYGYTF | TGTGCCAGCAGTGAAGACAGGAACTATGGCTACACCTTC
TRBJ2-7 | TRBV2 | NA | TRBD1 | CASSRQGGVYEQYF | TGTGCCAGCAGTAGACAGGGGGGGGTCTACGAGCAGTACTTC
TRBJ1-2 | TRBV19 | NA | NA | CASSIEDRPNYGYTF | TGTGCCAGTAGTATAGAGGACAGACCCAACTATGGCTACACCTTC
TRBJ1-2 | TRBV15 | NA | NA | CATSIVRRLTDGYTF | TGTGCCACCAGCATAGTCCGGAGGTTAACAGATGGCTACACCTTC
TRBJ2-1 | TRBV9 | NA | TRBD1 | CASSHPRRDRGRYNEQFF | TGTGCCAGCAGCCATCCCCGAAGGGACAGGGGGAGGTACAATGAGCAGTTCTTC
TRBJ1-5 | TRBV6-5 | NA | TRBD1 | CASSSSGTAQPQHF | TGTGCCAGCAGTTCCTCCGGGACAGCACAGCCCCAGCATTTT
TRBJ2-1 | TRBV7-2 | NA | NA | CASSLRVSGLGNEQFF | TGTGCCAGCAGTTTAAGGGTGTCAGGGCTGGGGAATGAGCAGTTCTTC
TRBJ1-5 | TRBV7-2 | NA | NA | CASSLASNQPQHF | TGTGCCAGCAGCTTGGCTAGCAATCAGCCCCAGCATTTT
TRBJ2-7 | TRBV18 | NA | NA | CASSPGAGSSYEQYF | TGTGCCAGCTCGCCAGGGGCGGGGAGCTCCTACGAGCAGTACTTC
TRBJ2-5 | TRBV25-1 | NA | TRBD1 | CASSDLQGIGETQYF | TGTGCCAGCAGTGATCTACAGGGGATTGGAGAGACCCAGTACTTC
TRBJ2-5 | TRBV5-6 | NA | NA | CASSSTRGEAQYF | TGTGCCAGCAGCTCCACCCGCGGGGAGGCCCAGTACTTC
TRBJ2-7 | TRBV5-1 | NA | NA | CASSLVARGYEQYF | TGCGCCAGCAGCTTGGTCGCTCGCGGCTACGAGCAGTACTTC
TRBJ1-6 | TRBV7-2 | NA | NA | CASSRSYNSPLHF | TGTGCCAGCAGCCGCTCCTATAATTCACCCCTCCACTTT
TRBJ2-3 | TRBV29-1 | NA | NA | CSVDRGQGRDTQYF | TGCAGCGTTGACCGCGGGCAGGGGCGAGATACGCAGTATTTT
TRBJ1-5 | TRBV6-5 | NA | TRBD1 | CASRLQGGSQPQHF | TGTGCCAGCAGGCTACAGGGGGGCAGTCAGCCCCAGCATTTT
TRBJ2-2 | TRBV28 | NA | NA | CASRNQGNTGELFF | TGTGCCAGCAGAAATCAGGGAAACACCGGGGAGCTGTTTTTT
TRBJ2-1 | TRBV7-9 | few | TRBD1 | CASSPHPRTGGFYNEQFF | TGTGCCAGCAGCCCCCACCCCCGGACAGGGGGTTTCTACAATGAGCAGTTCTTC
TRBJ1-2 | TRBV21-1 | few | NA | CARGTGNNYRGGYTF | TGTGCCAGGGGGACAGGGAACAATTACAGGGGTGGCTACACCTTC
TRBJ2-6 | TRBV30 | once | NA | CAWSVRVTGANVLTF | TGTGCCTGGAGTGTACGAGTGACTGGGGCCAACGTCCTGACTTTC
TRBJ2-1 | TRBV5-1 | NA | NA | CASSFSSSTYNEQFF | TGCGCCAGCAGCTTTAGCAGCTCGACCTACAATGAGCAGTTCTTC
TRBJ2-3 | TRBV5-8 | NA | TRBD1 | CASSRSPTGGITDTQYF | TGTGCCAGCAGTCGATCCCCGACAGGGGGCATCACAGATACGCAGTATTTT
TRBJ1-6 | TRBV27 | NA | NA | CASSFLPSGRSSYNSPLHF | TGTGCCAGCAGTTTCCTACCTTCGGGAAGGAGCTCCTATAATTCACCCCTCCACTTT
TRBJ1-6 | TRBV10-3 | once | TRBD1 | CAISPGQDNSPLHF | TGTGCCATCAGTCCGGGACAGGATAATTCACCCCTCCACTTT
TRBJ1-5 | TRBV19 | few | NA | CASSIRDNSNQPQHF | TGTGCCAGTAGTATCAGGGACAATAGCAATCAGCCCCAGCATTTT
TRBJ1-6 | TRBV12-5 | NA | NA | CASGPIRGRNSPLHF | TGTGCTAGTGGTCCCATCCGGGGGAGGAATTCACCCCTCCACTTT
TRBJ2-1 | TRBV18 | NA | NA | CASSPPGAGRLSYNEQFF | TGTGCCAGCTCACCACCGGGGGCAGGCCGACTCTCCTACAATGAGCAGTTCTTC
TRBJ1-1 | TRBV19 | once | TRBD1 | CASRGGRGTEAFF | TGTGCCAGTAGAGGGGGCCGGGGGACTGAAGCTTTCTTT
TRBJ1-1 | TRBV9 | NA | NA | CASSVDGSTEAFF | TGTGCCAGCAGCGTAGATGGCAGTACTGAAGCTTTCTTT
TRBJ2-2 | TRBV6-1 | NA | TRBD2 | CASSGEASGRPRGNTGELFF | TGTGCCAGCAGTGGAGAGGCTAGCGGGAGGCCCCGGGGTAACACCGGGGAGCTGTTTTTT
TRBJ1-5 | TRBV27 | NA | NA | CASSRWDNSNQPQHF | TGTGCCAGCAGCCGATGGGACAATAGCAATCAGCCCCAGCATTTT
TRBJ2-7 | TRBV5-1 | NA | TRBD1 | CASSFDRVSYEQYF | TGCGCCAGCAGTTTCGACAGGGTTTCCTACGAGCAGTACTTC
TRBJ2-1 | TRBV9 | NA | TRBD2 | CASSVAVAGGNNEQFF | TGTGCCAGCAGCGTAGCCGTAGCGGGAGGTAACAATGAGCAGTTCTTC
TRBJ1-1 | TRBV7-9 | NA | TRBD1 | CASSLGGGSREAFF | TGTGCCAGCAGCTTAGGAGGGGGCAGTAGGGAAGCTTTCTTT